These T cell receptor beta chains were read from a single sample in a study of memory CD4+ T cells and cytomegalovirus serostatus. Clones were read by immunoSEQ multiplex PCR, and TCRdb kept only the in-frame ones, dropping some. This sample yields roughly 50,000 clones, of which 70% to 80% are seen a single time; 0.75% to 0.85% belongs to the top ten. Sequenced material: memory CD4+ T cells from blood. These receptor sequences come from an adult in good health and CMV-seronegative. Each CDR3 is given with its conserved first and last residue. A D gene is named only where the DNA matches it firmly. Expanded clones get a size class; other rows say once, few or many, or leave the size out.

clone_size d_call j_call v_call cdr3_aa cdr3_nt
NA NA TRBJ2-1 TRBV2 CASSVGGEQFF TGTGCCAGCAGTGTTGGGGGGGAGCAGTTCTTC
NA TRBD1 TRBJ2-7 TRBV6-5 CASRTGYGEQYF TGTGCCAGCAGGACAGGGTATGGCGAGCAGTACTTC
NA NA TRBJ1-4 TRBV6-1 CASRARGGLSEKLFF TGTGCCAGCAGGGCGAGGGGGGGCTTGAGTGAAAAACTGTTTTTT
NA NA TRBJ1-1 TRBV11-2 CASSFPSGYRNTEAFF TGTGCCAGCAGCTTCCCCTCAGGGTATCGGAACACTGAAGCTTTCTTT
NA TRBD1 TRBJ1-1 TRBV30 CAWTRTGEAFF TGTGCCTGGACGCGGACAGGGGAAGCTTTCTTT
NA NA TRBJ1-6 TRBV14 CASSLFSQGGSPLHF TGTGCCAGCAGCCTTTTTTCCCAAGGAGGTTCACCCCTCCACTTT
NA NA TRBJ1-2 TRBV19 CASSPSASPNYGYTF TGTGCCAGTAGTCCTAGTGCTTCGCCTAACTATGGCTACACCTTC
NA NA TRBJ1-5 TRBV7-3 CASSLTSDQPQHF TGTGCCAGCAGCCTTACGAGTGATCAGCCCCAGCATTTT
NA NA TRBJ2-7 TRBV5-1 CASSPATVAYEQYF TGCGCCAGCAGTCCAGCCACAGTAGCCTACGAGCAGTACTTC
NA TRBD2 TRBJ2-7 TRBV19 CASSRRGGRSHEQYF TGTGCCAGTAGCCGCCGAGGCGGGAGGTCCCACGAGCAGTACTTC
few NA TRBJ2-1 TRBV28 CASSSRAETLYNEQFF TGTGCCAGCAGTAGTCGAGCGGAAACCCTCTACAATGAGCAGTTCTTC
NA TRBD2 TRBJ2-7 TRBV7-9 CASSERAGGLYEQYF TGTGCCAGCAGCGAGAGGGCGGGAGGCCTCTACGAGCAGTACTTC
NA NA TRBJ1-6 TRBV18 CASSPLKGNNSPLHF TGTGCCAGCTCACCACTAAAGGGAAATAATTCACCCCTCCACTTT
NA NA TRBJ1-1 TRBV19 CASKWAGYTEAFF TGTGCCAGTAAATGGGCGGGTTACACTGAAGCTTTCTTT
NA TRBD1 TRBJ2-7 TRBV19 CAKTGALAYEQYF TGTGCCAAAACAGGGGCCCTCGCCTACGAGCAGTACTTC
NA NA TRBJ1-2 TRBV5-4 CASSSQGSYGYTF TGTGCCAGCAGCAGTCAGGGTTCCTATGGCTACACCTTC
once NA TRBJ1-5 TRBV6-1 CASTEYGQGFQPQHF TGTGCCAGCACAGAGTATGGGCAGGGGTTTCAGCCCCAGCATTTT
NA TRBD1 TRBJ2-4 TRBV7-2 CASSYKGGAYIQYF TGTGCCAGCAGCTACAAAGGGGGCGCGTACATTCAGTACTTC
NA TRBD2 TRBJ2-2 TRBV11-2 CASSLESGLAYRNTGELFF TGTGCCAGCAGCTTAGAATCGGGACTAGCCTATCGGAACACCGGGGAGCTGTTTTTT
few TRBD1 TRBJ1-5 TRBV30 CAWSAFGQADNQPQHF TGTGCCTGGAGTGCTTTCGGACAGGCGGACAATCAGCCCCAGCATTTT
once NA TRBJ2-5 TRBV6-6 CASSYSVVRGETQYF TGTGCCAGCAGTTACTCAGTAGTACGGGGGGAGACCCAGTACTTC
NA NA TRBJ2-3 TRBV5-6 CASSFRGHEDTQYF TGTGCCAGCAGCTTTCGAGGACATGAGGATACGCAGTATTTT
few NA TRBJ2-7 TRBV5-1 CASSLGATTLYEQYF TGCGCCAGCAGCTTGGGGGCGACTACCCTTTACGAGCAGTACTTC
NA TRBD2 TRBJ2-7 TRBV5-1 CASSPGLAGVDEQYF TGCGCCAGCAGCCCTGGACTAGCGGGAGTCGACGAGCAGTACTTC
NA NA TRBJ1-5 TRBV4-1 CASSQGLGSQPQHF TGCGCCAGCAGCCAAGGGCTTGGGAGTCAGCCCCAGCATTTT
NA NA TRBJ2-1 TRBV7-7 CASSPQSTSKEQFF TGTGCTAGCAGCCCCCAGTCGACTAGTAAAGAGCAGTTCTTC
NA NA TRBJ2-1 TRBV2 CASSVENNEQFF TGTGCCAGCAGTGTGGAAAACAATGAGCAGTTCTTC
NA NA TRBJ1-3 TRBV5-8 CASSLGGRAGNTIYF TGTGCCAGCAGCTTGGGCGGCAGGGCTGGAAACACCATATATTTT
NA NA TRBJ1-2 TRBV6-5 CASSSRQTYGYTF TGTGCCAGCAGTTCCCGACAAACCTATGGCTACACCTTC
NA NA TRBJ2-1 TRBV10-3 CAISEQGDEQFF TGTGCCATCAGTGAGCAGGGCGATGAGCAGTTCTTC
NA TRBD1 TRBJ2-7 TRBV7-9 CASSPSPQGAYEQYF TGTGCCAGCAGCCCGTCCCCACAGGGGGCGTACGAGCAGTACTTC
NA TRBD2 TRBJ2-5 TRBV7-9 CASSGGGWEGGGQTQYF TGTGCCAGCAGCGGGGGTGGATGGGAGGGCGGAGGACAGACCCAGTACTTC
NA NA TRBJ1-5 TRBV10-3 CAISGGANQPQHF TGTGCCATCAGTGGAGGGGCTAATCAGCCCCAGCATTTT
NA NA TRBJ1-3 TRBV7-8 CASSVRTASGNTIYF TGTGCCAGCAGCGTAAGGACGGCCTCTGGAAACACCATATATTTT
NA NA TRBJ1-5 TRBV30 CAWQPGESNQPQHF TGTGCCTGGCAGCCCGGGGAAAGCAATCAGCCCCAGCATTTT
once NA TRBJ1-2 TRBV5-6 CASSLEGGYTF TGTGCCAGCAGCTTGGAAGGTGGCTACACCTTC
NA NA TRBJ1-1 TRBV6-1 CASSRGNTEAFF TGTGCCAGCTCAAGAGGAAACACTGAAGCTTTCTTT
few NA TRBJ1-2 TRBV2 CASSERSGGYTF TGTGCCAGCAGTGAAAGGTCGGGTGGCTACACCTTC
NA NA TRBJ1-1 TRBV2 CASRGTGQGTEAFF TGTGCCAGCAGGGGAACAGGGCAGGGAACTGAAGCTTTCTTT
few NA TRBJ1-5 TRBV28 CASSTQIHSNQPQHF TGTGCCAGCAGTACACAGATCCATAGCAATCAGCCCCAGCATTTT
NA TRBD2 TRBJ2-7 TRBV6-1 CASNPGGLGEQYF TGTGCCAGCAATCCGGGGGGACTAGGTGAGCAGTACTTC